This TCR beta chain was recovered during a study of breast tumors, draining lymph nodes, adjacent tissues. Study results and caveats: Data only fit, rather than demonstrated, lymph node origin of most tumor T cells.

Each CDR3 protein is one row after TCRdb ran MiXCR on the multiplex PCR reads. This sample has about 220,000 distinct CDR3 sequences, with about 34% found just once. In the case of this clonotype: Its antigen is not identified. A much bigger clone sits one base away, suggesting this may be a read error.

Breast cancer patients provided tissue from their axillary draining lymph nodes. The CDR3 length is 14 residues. Germline lookup yields CDR1 SGHDN and CDR2 FVKESK. The genes are TRBV14 and TRBJ2-3, with D perhaps matching TRBD2 (6 bases). The material sequenced was axillary lymph node tissue. The TCR was taken from a female donor with breast cancer. Some clones in this sample may be carry-over from other donors' samples. CDR3 sequence: CARSPLTGVDTQYF. CDR3 nucleotides: TGTGCCAGAAGCCCTCTCACGGGGGTAGATACGCAGTATTTT.